The entry below gives a single T cell receptor (beta chain) sequence along with its context. Its antigen specificity is not known. No base qualities exist here, and no much larger clone lies one base off it. The sample originates from a study of blood T cell repertoires in COVID-19 (dated by TCRdb to the early 2020s). About the investigation overall: Samples from collaborators originated in the United States, Italy and Spain and spanned both the acute and convalescent phases of COVID-19. The material from the prospective study consisted of cDNA or gDNA derived from T cells, B-cell-depleted T cells, or PBMCs. The dataset comprised deeply sampled blood TCRbeta repertoires from subjects exposed to, actively infected with, or recovered from COVID-19. The repertoires were released in a freely available public database intended as a resource for research on the immune response to SARS-CoV-2. Samples came from the ongoing ImmuneRACE study (first 160 participants) plus 1,254 subjects from 6 global collaborators. The sample metadata nearly always contained a de-identified subject ID, COVID-19 status, age in years and sex. Where HLA class I and class II types were available, the types were taken from metadata supplied by the sample provider, not from assay-based typing.

TCRbeta CDR3 regions were amplified from genomic DNA by means of the immunoSEQ Assay, a bias-controlled multiplex PCR. Per the original workflow: The number of nucleated cells in each sample was estimated by amplification of reference gene primers within the assay. Sequence reads were collapsed and filtered to measure the absolute abundance of every unique TCRbeta CDR3 rearrangement. For each sample, productive Simpson clonality was calculated by taking the square root of Simpson's diversity index across productive rearrangements. In its TCRdb copy, this immuneACCESS table keeps in-frame sequences only and misses some clones. Where compared with another copy, unresolved V genes explain less than half of these, and the others have no known cause. D and trimming come from the DNA, and the V and J calls and clone size come from that table. For this sample there are about 60,000 clones; around 90% appear just once. The top ten constitute about 13% of the sample.

General conclusions and limits of the study: The quantity of clinical and demographic metadata differed by source and by participant and was supplied without curation.

The collaborating institutions used their own protocols to collect whole blood in K2EDTA tubes. Collaborator samples were shipped for TCRbeta analysis as frozen whole blood, isolated PBMCs, or DNA extracted from either sample type. The sequenced sample was peripheral blood. The receptor was derived from a man aged 60 to 75 with active COVID-19.

The DNA reads TGCGCCAGCAGCCAGCCCCTGGGGCGGGGGGGCTCCTACGAGCAGTACTTC. The encoded protein is CASSQPLGRGGSYEQYF. The chain is encoded by TRBV4-1 joined to TRBJ2-7; TRBD2 aligns with 9 central bases. V is pruned by 3 bases and J by 0 bases, leaving 9 bases of the junction without a gene match. CDR1 and CDR2, looked up from the germline V gene, are MGHRA and YSYEKL. The CDR3 numbers 17 residues from cysteine through phenylalanine. Kept here is only the CDR3 DNA, which spans 51 bases and is read in frame from base 1.